This T cell receptor beta chain originates from a study of blood T cell repertoires in COVID-19. Background on the study: Specimens from acute and convalescent COVID-19 originated in the United States, Italy and Spain. T cells, B-cell-depleted T cells, or PBMCs provided the cDNA or gDNA that served as material.

This clone was seen once. Trimming shortened V by 5 bases and J by 0 bases, and 13 bases separated the two germline ends. The germline gives CDR1 KGHSH, CDR2 LQKENI. This CDR3 is built from 16 residues. In the authors' methods: Reference gene primer amplification yielded estimated nucleated cell counts. The table came from immunoSEQ multiplex PCR; TCRdb's copy has only in-frame clones and leaves some out. That table is the source of V, J and clone size, and D and trimming were worked out from the DNA. The table includes about 110,000 clones, 80% to 90% detected once. The specimen was peripheral blood. The chain has TRBV18 and TRBJ2-2; a weak D match, TRBD1 (5 bases). The TCR was taken from a human donor in a cohort sampled during active COVID-19. Here the CDR3 reads CASSVRQTSNTGELFF. DNA for the CDR3: TGTGCCAGCTCAGTCAGACAGACCTCGAACACCGGGGAGCTGTTTTTT.